What follows describes a single T cell receptor (beta chain). The antigen is not known. Trimming at V came to 2 bases and at J to 1 base, leaving 6 bases not matched to a gene. CDR3 length: 16 residues. In germline, CDR1 is SGHTA, CDR2 FQGTGA. This record comes from a study of T cells after posttransplantation cyclophosphamide. Broader study findings: Donor CD8+ memory clones often dominated recipient blood repertoires at later times. Tissue-infiltrating T cells from skin or gut overlapped little with blood T cells.

A marrow graft followed busulfan-fludarabine conditioning, with cyclophosphamide on days +3 and +4. Data came from immunoSEQ multiplex PCR; TCRdb stores just in-frame clones and leaves some out. This sample has around 17,000 clones, with about 77% found just once. The origin of this receptor is a female patient aged 40 to 55 who received an allogeneic stem cell transplant from a related donor, was CMV-positive, and had no GVHD. The T cells may come from the graft donor. Source: CD8+ T cells sorted from PBMCs, taken about 1,900 days after a stem cell transplant with posttransplant cyclophosphamide. The V gene is TRBV7-3, the J gene TRBJ2-3, with 7 positions matching TRBD2. The CDR3 protein is CASSLAGGGGTDTQYF. CDR3 nucleotides: TGTGCCAGCAGCTTAGCTGGCGGGGGAGGCACAGATACGCAGTATTTT.